This T cell receptor beta chain derives from a study of OX40 agonist ivuxolimab in advanced cancers. On the study more broadly: The dose of intravenous ivuxolimab that patients received every 2 weeks ranged from 0.01 to 10 mg/kg. Notes on the study in general: CD8+ T cells showed, on average, more clonal expansion than CD4+ cells.

Trimming left V 7 bases short and J 2 bases short, with 13 bases between. Per the germline V gene, CDR1 is SGHDT and CDR2 is YYEEEE. The CDR3 totals 14 residues. Sequenced by immunoSEQ multiplex PCR; TCRdb stores in-frame clones only, minus some. The repertoire holds tens of thousands of clones, 89% seen once, with roughly 0.2% in the top ten. As to this clone: No antigen is known for it.

This clonotype was obtained from an adult with an advanced solid tumor such as melanoma, head and neck, liver or kidney cancer. Source: CD4+ or CD8+ T cells sorted from blood, taken in a trial of the OX40 agonist ivuxolimab. This chain links TRBV5-6 with TRBJ1-5; D not certain. CDR3 sequence: CASRSYWGNQPQHF. As DNA, the CDR3 is TGTGCCAGCCGGAGCTACTGGGGCAATCAGCCCCAGCATTTT. Full variable domain (rest looked up from reference TRBV5-6 and TRBJ1-5): DAGVTQSPTHLIKTRGQQVTLRCSPKSGHDTVSWYQQALGQGPQFIFQYYEEEERQRGNFPDRFSGHQFPNYSSELNVNALLLGDSALYLCASRSYWGNQPQHFGDGTRLSIL.